This T cell receptor (beta chain) was sequenced during a study of molecular identifiers for immune sequencing clone quantification. As for this clonotype: As yet, its antigen is unknown.

Study-wide findings and caveats: Clones with over 20 RNA copies captured over 99% of effector molecules but under 1% of naive ones. In a background of around 1 million naive cells, spiked Jurkat TCR RNA from one cell was reportedly detectable.

Previously described methods and listed TCR primers were employed for the bulk TCR libraries. TCRdb recomputed calls from the PCR reads with MiXCR, one row per CDR3 protein. The repertoire holds about 640,000 distinct CDR3 sequences, with 15% to 20% as singletons. Germline CDR1 is SGDLS and CDR2 is YYNGEE. The V gene end was trimmed by 0 bases and the J gene end by 6 bases; junction bases not matched to a gene: 6. The CDR3 is 15 amino acids. The sequence derives from a human donor in good health. Some libraries in this study had Jurkat cell RNA spiked in. The sample comprised naive CD8+ T cells from blood, with Jurkat cell RNA spiked in. The subset was: FACS-sorted CD8+CD4-CCR7+CD45RA+ naive T cells. The V call is TRBV9, the J call TRBJ2-1; 7 bases match TRBD2. DNA of the CDR3: TGTGCCAGCAGCGTAGGCGGGAGCCAGGGCAATGAGCAGTTCTTC. Encoded protein: CASSVGGSQGNEQFF.